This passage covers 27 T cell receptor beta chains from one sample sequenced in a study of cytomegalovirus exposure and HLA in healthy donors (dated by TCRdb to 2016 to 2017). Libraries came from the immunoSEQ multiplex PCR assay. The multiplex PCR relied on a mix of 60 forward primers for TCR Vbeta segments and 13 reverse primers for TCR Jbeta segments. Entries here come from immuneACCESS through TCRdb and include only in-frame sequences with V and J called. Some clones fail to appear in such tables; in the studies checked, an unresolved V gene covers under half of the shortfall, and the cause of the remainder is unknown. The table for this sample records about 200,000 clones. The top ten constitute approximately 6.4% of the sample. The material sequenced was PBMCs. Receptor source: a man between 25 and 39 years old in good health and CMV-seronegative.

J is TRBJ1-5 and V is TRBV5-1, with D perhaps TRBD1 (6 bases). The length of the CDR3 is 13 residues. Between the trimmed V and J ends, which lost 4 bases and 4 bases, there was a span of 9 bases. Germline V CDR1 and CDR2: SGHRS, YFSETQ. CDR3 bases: TGCGCCAGCAGCCCACAGGGAAATCAGCCCCAGCATTTT. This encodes CASSPQGNQPQHF.

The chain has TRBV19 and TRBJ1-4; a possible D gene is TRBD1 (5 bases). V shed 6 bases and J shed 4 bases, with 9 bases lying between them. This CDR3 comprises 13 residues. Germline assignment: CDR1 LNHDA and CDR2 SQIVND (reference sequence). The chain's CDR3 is CASSSQGNEKLFF. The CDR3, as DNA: TGTGCCAGTAGCTCCCAGGGTAATGAAAAACTGTTTTTT.

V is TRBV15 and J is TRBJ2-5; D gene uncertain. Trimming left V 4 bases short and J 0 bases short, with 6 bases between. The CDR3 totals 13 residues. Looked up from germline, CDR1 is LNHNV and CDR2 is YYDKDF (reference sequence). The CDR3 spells CATSIQYQETQYF. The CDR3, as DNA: TGTGCCACCAGCATTCAGTACCAAGAGACCCAGTACTTC.

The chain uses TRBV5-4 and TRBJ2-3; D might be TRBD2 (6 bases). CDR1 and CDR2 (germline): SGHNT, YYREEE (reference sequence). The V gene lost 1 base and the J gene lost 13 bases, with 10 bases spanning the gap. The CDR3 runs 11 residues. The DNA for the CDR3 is TGTGCCAGCAGCTTGAGGGACTTGGAGTATTTT. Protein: CASSLRDLEYF.

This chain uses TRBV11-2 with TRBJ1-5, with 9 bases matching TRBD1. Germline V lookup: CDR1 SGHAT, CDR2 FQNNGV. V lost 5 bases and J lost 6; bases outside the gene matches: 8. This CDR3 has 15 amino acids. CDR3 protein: CASSRDRVGGQPQHF. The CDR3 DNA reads TGTGCCAGCAGCCGGGACAGGGTAGGTGGTCAGCCCCAGCATTTT.

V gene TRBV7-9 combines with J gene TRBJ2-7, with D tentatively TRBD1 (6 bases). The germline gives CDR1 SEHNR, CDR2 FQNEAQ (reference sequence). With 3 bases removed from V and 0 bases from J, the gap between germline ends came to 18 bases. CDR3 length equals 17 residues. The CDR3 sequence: CASSFRDTLTSSYEQYF. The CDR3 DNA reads TGTGCCAGCAGCTTTCGGGACACCTTAACGAGCTCCTACGAGCAGTACTTC.

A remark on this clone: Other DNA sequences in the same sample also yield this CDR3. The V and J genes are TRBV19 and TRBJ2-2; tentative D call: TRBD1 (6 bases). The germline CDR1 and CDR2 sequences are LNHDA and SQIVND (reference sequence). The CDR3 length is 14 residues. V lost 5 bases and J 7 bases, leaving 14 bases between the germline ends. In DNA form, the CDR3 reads TGTGCCAGTAGTCCCACGGACAGAGTCGGGGAGCTGTTTTTT. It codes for CASSPTDRVGELFF.

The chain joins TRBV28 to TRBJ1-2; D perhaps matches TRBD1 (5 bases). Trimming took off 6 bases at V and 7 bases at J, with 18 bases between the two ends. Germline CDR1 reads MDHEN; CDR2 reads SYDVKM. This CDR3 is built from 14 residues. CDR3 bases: TGTGCCAGCAGCCCACCGGAGGGGACGGCTGGCTACACCTTC. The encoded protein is CASSPPEGTAGYTF.

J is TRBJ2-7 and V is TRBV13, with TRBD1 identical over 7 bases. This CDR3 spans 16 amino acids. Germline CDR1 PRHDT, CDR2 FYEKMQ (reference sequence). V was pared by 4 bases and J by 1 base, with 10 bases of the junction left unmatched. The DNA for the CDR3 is TGTGCCAGCAGCTCCCCTTCGGACAGGTCATCCTACGAGCAGTACTTC. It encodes CASSSPSDRSSYEQYF.

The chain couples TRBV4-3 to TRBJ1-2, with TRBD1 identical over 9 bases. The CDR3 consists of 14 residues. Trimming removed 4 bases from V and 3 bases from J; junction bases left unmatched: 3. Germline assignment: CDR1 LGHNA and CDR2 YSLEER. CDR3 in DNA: TGCGCCAGCAGCCGGGACAGGGCCGACTATGGCTACACCTTC. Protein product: CASSRDRADYGYTF.

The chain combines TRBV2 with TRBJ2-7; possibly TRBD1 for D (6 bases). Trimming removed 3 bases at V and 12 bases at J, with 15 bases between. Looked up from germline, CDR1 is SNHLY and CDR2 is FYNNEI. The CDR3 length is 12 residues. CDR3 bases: TGTGCCAGCAGTGATGTAATAGGACAGCGGTACTTC. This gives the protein CASSDVIGQRYF. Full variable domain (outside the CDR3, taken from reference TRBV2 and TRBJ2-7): EPEVTQTPSHQVTQMGQEVILRCVPISNHLYFYWYRQILGQKVEFLVSFYNNEISEKSEIFDDQFSVERPDGSNFTLKIRSTKLEDSAMYFCASSDVIGQRYFGPGTRLTVT.

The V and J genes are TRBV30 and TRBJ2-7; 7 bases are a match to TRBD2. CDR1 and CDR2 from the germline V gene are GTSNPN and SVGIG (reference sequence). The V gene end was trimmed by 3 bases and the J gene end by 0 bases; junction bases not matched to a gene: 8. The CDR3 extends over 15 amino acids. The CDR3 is CAWRQLAFHSYEQYF. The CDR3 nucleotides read TGTGCCTGGAGGCAACTAGCGTTTCACTCCTACGAGCAGTACTTC.

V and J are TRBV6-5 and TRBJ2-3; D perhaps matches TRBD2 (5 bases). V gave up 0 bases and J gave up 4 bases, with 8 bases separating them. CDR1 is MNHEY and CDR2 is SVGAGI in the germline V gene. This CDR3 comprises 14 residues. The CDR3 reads CASSYSLAADTQYF. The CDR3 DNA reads TGTGCCAGCAGTTACTCTCTAGCAGCAGATACGCAGTATTTT.

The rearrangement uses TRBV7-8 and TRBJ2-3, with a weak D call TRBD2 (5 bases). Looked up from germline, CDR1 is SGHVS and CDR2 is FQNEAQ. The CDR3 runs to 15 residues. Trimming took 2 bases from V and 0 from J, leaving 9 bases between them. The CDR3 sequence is CASSLWGASTDTQYF. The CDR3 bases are TGTGCCAGCAGCTTATGGGGAGCTAGCACAGATACGCAGTATTTT.

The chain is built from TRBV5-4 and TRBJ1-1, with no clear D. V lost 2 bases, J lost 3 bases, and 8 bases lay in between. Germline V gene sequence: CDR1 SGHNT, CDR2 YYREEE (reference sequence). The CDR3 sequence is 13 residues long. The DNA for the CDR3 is TGTGCCAGCAGCTTCGACATATACACTGAAGCTTTCTTT. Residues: CASSFDIYTEAFF.

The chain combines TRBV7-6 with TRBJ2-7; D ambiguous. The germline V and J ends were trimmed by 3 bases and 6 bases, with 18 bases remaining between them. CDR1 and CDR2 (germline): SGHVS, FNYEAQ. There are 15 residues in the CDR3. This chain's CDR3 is CASSLLKTIPAEQYF. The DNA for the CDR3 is TGTGCCAGCAGCTTGCTAAAGACAATACCGGCCGAGCAGTACTTC.

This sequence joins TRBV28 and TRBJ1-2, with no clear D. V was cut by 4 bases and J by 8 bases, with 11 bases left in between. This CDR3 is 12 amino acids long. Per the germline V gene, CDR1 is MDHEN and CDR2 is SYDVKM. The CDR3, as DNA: TGTGCCAGCAGTTATGAGTGGTGGGGCTACACCTTC. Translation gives CASSYEWWGYTF.

The DNA for the CDR3 is TGCGCCAGCAGCTTCTCGACAGGGGGCCAAGAGACCCAGTACTTC. Amino acid sequence: CASSFSTGGQETQYF. The V gene is TRBV5-1, the J gene TRBJ2-5; 9 positions agree with TRBD1. Germline CDR1 and CDR2: SGHRS and YFSETQ. The CDR3 is made up of 15 amino acids. Germline trimming cut 2 bases from V and 1 base from J; bases unmatched to any gene: 3.

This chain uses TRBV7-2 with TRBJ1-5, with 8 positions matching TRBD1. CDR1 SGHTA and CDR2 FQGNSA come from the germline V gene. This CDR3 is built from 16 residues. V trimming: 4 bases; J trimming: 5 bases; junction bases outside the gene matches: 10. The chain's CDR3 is CASSYGGQGTDQPQHF. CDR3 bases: TGTGCCAGCAGCTACGGTGGACAGGGAACAGATCAGCCCCAGCATTTT.

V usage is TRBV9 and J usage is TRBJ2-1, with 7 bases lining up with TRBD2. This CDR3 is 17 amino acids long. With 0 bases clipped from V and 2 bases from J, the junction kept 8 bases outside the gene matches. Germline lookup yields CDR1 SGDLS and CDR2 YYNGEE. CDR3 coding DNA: TGTGCCAGCAGCGTAGTATCTAGCGGTTTTACCTACAATGAGCAGTTCTTC. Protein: CASSVVSSGFTYNEQFF.

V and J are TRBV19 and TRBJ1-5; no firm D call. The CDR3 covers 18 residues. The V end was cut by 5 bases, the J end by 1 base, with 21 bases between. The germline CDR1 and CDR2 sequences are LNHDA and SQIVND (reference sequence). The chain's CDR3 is CASSLPPWAGLSNQPQHF. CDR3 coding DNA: TGTGCCAGTAGTCTCCCCCCCTGGGCAGGACTGAGCAATCAGCCCCAGCATTTT.

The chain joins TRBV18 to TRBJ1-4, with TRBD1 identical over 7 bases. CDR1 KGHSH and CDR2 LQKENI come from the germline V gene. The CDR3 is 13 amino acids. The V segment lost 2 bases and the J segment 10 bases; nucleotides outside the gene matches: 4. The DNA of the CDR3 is TGTGCCAGCTCACCAACAGGGGCAGCAAAACTGTTTTTT. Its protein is CASSPTGAAKLFF.

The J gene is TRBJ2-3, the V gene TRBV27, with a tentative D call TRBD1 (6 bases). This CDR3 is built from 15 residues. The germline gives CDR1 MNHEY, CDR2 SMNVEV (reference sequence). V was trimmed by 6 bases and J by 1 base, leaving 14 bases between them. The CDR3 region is CASSKQGFGTDTQYF. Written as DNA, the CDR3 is TGTGCCAGCAGCAAACAGGGCTTCGGCACAGATACGCAGTATTTT.

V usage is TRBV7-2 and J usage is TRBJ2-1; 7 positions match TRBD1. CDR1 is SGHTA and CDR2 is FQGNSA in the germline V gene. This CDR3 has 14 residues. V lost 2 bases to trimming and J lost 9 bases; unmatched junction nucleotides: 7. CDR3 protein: CASSLNRGMGEQFF. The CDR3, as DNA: TGTGCCAGCAGCTTAAACAGGGGAATGGGTGAGCAGTTCTTC.

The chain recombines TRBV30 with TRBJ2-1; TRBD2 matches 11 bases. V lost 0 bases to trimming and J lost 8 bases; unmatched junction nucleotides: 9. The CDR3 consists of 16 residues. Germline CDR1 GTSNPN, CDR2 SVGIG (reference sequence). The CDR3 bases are TGTGCCTGGAGTGTACTAGCGGGAGCACCTGGAGATGAGCAGTTCTTC. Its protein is CAWSVLAGAPGDEQFF.

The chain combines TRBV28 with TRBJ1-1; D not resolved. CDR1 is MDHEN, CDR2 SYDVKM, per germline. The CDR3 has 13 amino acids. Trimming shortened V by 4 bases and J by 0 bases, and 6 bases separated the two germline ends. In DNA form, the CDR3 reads TGTGCCAGCAGTTATCCGGTGAACACTGAAGCTTTCTTT. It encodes CASSYPVNTEAFF.

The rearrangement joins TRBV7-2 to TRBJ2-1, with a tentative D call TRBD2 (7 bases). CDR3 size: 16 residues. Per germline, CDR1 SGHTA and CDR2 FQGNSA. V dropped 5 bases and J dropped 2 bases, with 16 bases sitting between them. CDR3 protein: CASSPRGGWPYNEQFF. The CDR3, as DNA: TGTGCCAGCAGCCCCAGGGGAGGGTGGCCCTACAATGAGCAGTTCTTC.